The clone carrying this T cell receptor beta chain was picked up one time. The sample comes from a study of tissue T cells after allogeneic stem cell transplantation. The V and J ends lost 1 base and 5 bases respectively, with 5 bases between them. From germline, CDR1 is SGHDN and CDR2 FVKESK. The CDR3 is 13 amino acids. Measured with immunoSEQ multiplex PCR; TCRdb has only the in-frame clones, and not every one. The sample carries fewer than 30,000 clones, roughly 80% recorded once. The chain combines TRBV14 with TRBJ2-2; D call uncertain. The sample consisted of tissue from the ileum, taken at autopsy. The TCR was taken from a female donor of 60 years or more with lung cancer. CDR3 sequence: CASSQVLTGELFF. The CDR3 DNA is TGTGCCAGCAGCCAAGTTTTGACCGGGGAGCTGTTTTTT.